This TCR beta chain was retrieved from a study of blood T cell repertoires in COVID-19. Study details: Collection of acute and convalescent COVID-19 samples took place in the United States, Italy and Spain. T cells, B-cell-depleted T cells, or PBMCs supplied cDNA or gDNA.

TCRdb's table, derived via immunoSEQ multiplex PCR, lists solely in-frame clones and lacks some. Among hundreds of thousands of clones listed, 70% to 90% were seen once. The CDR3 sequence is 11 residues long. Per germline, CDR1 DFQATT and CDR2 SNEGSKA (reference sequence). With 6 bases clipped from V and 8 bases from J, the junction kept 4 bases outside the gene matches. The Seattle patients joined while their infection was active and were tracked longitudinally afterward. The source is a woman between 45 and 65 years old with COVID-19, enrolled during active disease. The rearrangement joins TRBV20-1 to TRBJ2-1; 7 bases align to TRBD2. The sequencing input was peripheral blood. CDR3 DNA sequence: TGCAGTGCACGCCGGGGGGATGAGCAGTTCTTC. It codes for CSARRGDEQFF.